This TCR beta chain was identified in a study of T-cell memory formation after mild COVID-19. Study-level results: Later expanders leaned toward CD4+, whereas clones contracting from day 15 to 85 were balanced CD4/CD8.

As regards this clonotype: What it recognizes is unknown.

Germline V gives CDR1 SGHVS, CDR2 FQNEAQ. The J segment lost 5 bases and the V segment lost 5 bases, leaving 12 bases of the junction unmatched. The CDR3 runs to 17 residues. 5'RACE primed from the constant segment yielded TCR alpha and TCR beta cDNA libraries bearing sample barcodes and UMIs. Via MiXCR, TCRdb re-called the 5' RACE reads, giving one row per CDR3 protein. This sample carries about 320,000 distinct CDR3 sequences, approximately 14% of them seen once, and the ten largest clones take roughly 21%. This clonotype was sampled from a man aged 18-30 years who had mild COVID-19 (a few samples of this study predate the infection). Cell type and time point are not known. The sample comprised PBMCs or a T cell subset sorted from them (not recorded which). This chain joins TRBV7-8 and TRBJ1-1; 12 positions match TRBD1. The CDR3 loop reads CASSQGTGGRGRTEAFF. The DNA of the CDR3 is TGTGCCAGCAGCCAGGGGACAGGGGGCCGGGGGAGGACTGAAGCTTTCTTT.